A selection of T cell receptor beta chains follows, all from one sample in a study of blood T cell repertoires in COVID-19. Assay used: immunoSEQ multiplex PCR; TCRdb lists only in-frame clones, some missing. The sample has some 250,000 clones; around 87% are singletons. Sequencing was carried out using peripheral blood. These receptors were obtained from a man between 60 and 75 years old who had recovered from COVID-19. Each CDR3 is given with its conserved first and last residue. A D gene is named only where the DNA matches it firmly. Where a row states a size, it is once, few, many or the class of an expanded clone; other rows omit it.

TRBD1	TRBV2	TRBJ1-4	.	CASSRQGTGEKLFF	TGTGCCAGCAGCAGACAGGGGACGGGTGAAAAACTGTTTTTT
.	TRBV6-5	TRBJ1-2	.	CASRRGTSYGYTF	TGTGCCAGCAGAAGGGGGACATCCTATGGCTACACCTTC
TRBD1	TRBV2	TRBJ2-3	.	CASNDRLGQIMVTYF	TGTGCCAGCAACGACCGGTTGGGACAGATTATGGTCACGTATTTT
TRBD2	TRBV2	TRBJ2-7	.	CASRWGGEQYF	TGTGCCAGCCGATGGGGGGGAGAGCAGTACTTC
.	TRBV5-1	TRBJ1-1	.	CASSLGWTSDTEAFF	TGCGCCAGCAGCTTGGGGTGGACTAGTGACACTGAAGCTTTCTTT
.	TRBV30	TRBJ1-2	.	CAWSVTGYGYTF	TGTGCCTGGAGTGTAACGGGGTATGGCTACACCTTC
.	TRBV6-5	TRBJ1-4	.	CASSYGGATNEKLFF	TGTGCCAGCAGTTATGGGGGGGCGACTAATGAAAAACTGTTTTTT
.	TRBV5-1	TRBJ2-3	.	CASSLTGSTDTQYF	TGCGCCAGCAGCTTAACAGGGAGCACAGATACGCAGTATTTT
.	TRBV18	TRBJ1-1	.	CASSLGEDTEAFF	TGTGCCAGCTCACTGGGGGAGGACACTGAAGCTTTCTTT
TRBD1	TRBV6-5	TRBJ2-2	.	CASTRGQGGELFF	TGTGCCAGCACCAGGGGGCAAGGCGGGGAGCTGTTTTTT
.	TRBV3-1/TRBV3-2	TRBJ1-6	.	CATQSTANSPLHF	TGTGCCACCCAATCGACAGCCAATTCACCCCTCCACTTT
.	TRBV5-1	TRBJ2-2	few	CASSLVDTGELFF	TGCGCCAGCAGCTTGGTCGACACCGGGGAGCTGTTTTTT
.	TRBV6-5	TRBJ2-1	once	CASQDRPHNEQFF	TGTGCAAGTCAGGACAGACCACACAATGAGCAGTTCTTC
.	TRBV24-1	TRBJ2-5	.	CATSAWGDGETQYF	TGTGCCACCAGCGCATGGGGGGACGGAGAGACCCAGTACTTC
TRBD1	TRBV7-9	TRBJ2-7	.	CASRSIRGRDEQYF	TGTGCCAGCAGGTCGATCAGGGGGAGAGACGAGCAGTACTTC
TRBD1	TRBV6-5	TRBJ1-4	.	CASSYKGTANEKLFF	TGTGCCAGCAGCTATAAGGGGACAGCCAATGAAAAACTGTTTTTT
.	TRBV6-6	TRBJ1-1	few	CASRELMNTEAFF	TGTGCCAGCAGAGAACTTATGAACACTGAAGCTTTCTTT
.	TRBV7-9	TRBJ2-6	few	CASGVRTGGLSGANVLTF	TGTGCCAGCGGTGTAAGAACAGGAGGGTTATCTGGGGCCAACGTCCTGACTTTC
.	TRBV28	TRBJ1-1	.	CATQLHQEAFF	TGTGCCACCCAACTACACCAGGAAGCTTTCTTT
.	TRBV27	TRBJ2-3	.	CASRRGSTDTQYF	TGTGCCAGCAGGAGGGGGAGCACAGATACGCAGTATTTT
.	TRBV3-1/TRBV3-2	TRBJ1-2	.	CASSQVLGGGLSYGYTF	TGTGCCAGCAGCCAAGTCCTTGGGGGCGGTTTGTCCTATGGCTACACCTTC
.	TRBV7-8	TRBJ1-2	.	CASSFQGSYGYTF	TGTGCCAGCAGCTTTCAGGGTAGCTATGGCTACACCTTC
.	TRBV10-1	TRBJ1-6	.	CASSVSPEGNSPLHF	TGCGCCAGCAGTGTTTCCCCCGAGGGCAATTCACCCCTCCACTTT
.	TRBV6-6	TRBJ1-4	.	CASSLGASEKLFF	TGTGCCAGCAGTCTAGGGGCGAGTGAAAAACTGTTTTTT
.	TRBV5-1	TRBJ2-1	few	CASSPGSSYNEQFF	TGCGCCAGCAGCCCGGGGAGCTCCTACAATGAGCAGTTCTTC
.	TRBV6-1	TRBJ1-3	.	CASSEGSLVGGNTIYF	TGTGCCAGCAGTGAAGGCTCCCTAGTCGGGGGAAACACCATATATTTT
.	TRBV10-3	TRBJ2-5	.	CAISESRLVGETQYF	TGTGCCATCAGTGAGTCCCGGCTAGTTGGAGAGACCCAGTACTTC
.	TRBV6-1	TRBJ2-3	.	CASSEVAQGIFSYRDTQYF	TGTGCCAGCAGTGAGGTCGCGCAGGGAATCTTCTCCTATCGAGATACGCAGTATTTT
.	TRBV11-2	TRBJ1-5	.	CASSSLGGNGQPQHF	TGTGCCAGCAGCTCCCTCGGGGGGAACGGACAGCCCCAGCATTTT
.	TRBV5-1	TRBJ1-3	few	CASSLLSGNTIYF	TGCGCCAGCAGTTTACTATCTGGAAACACCATATATTTT
.	TRBV27	TRBJ1-5	few	CASSLMREYQPQHF	TGTGCCAGCAGTTTAATGAGGGAATATCAGCCCCAGCATTTT
.	TRBV6-2/TRBV6-3	TRBJ1-2	.	CASSYSGSYGYTF	TGTGCCAGCAGTTACTCGGGCAGCTATGGCTACACCTTC
TRBD1	TRBV2	TRBJ2-5	once	CASSSRQGGETQYF	TGTGCCAGCAGTTCTCGACAGGGTGGGGAGACCCAGTACTTC
TRBD1	TRBV12-5	TRBJ1-1	.	CASGVGRRDRGSNTEAFF	TGTGCTAGTGGTGTAGGCCGGCGGGACAGGGGGAGCAACACTGAAGCTTTCTTT
.	TRBV10-2	TRBJ2-7	.	CASSDLVDSGYEQYF	TGCGCCAGCAGTGACCTCGTAGATTCGGGTTACGAGCAGTACTTC
TRBD1	TRBV19	TRBJ1-3	.	CASSSGTGFGNTIYF	TGTGCCAGTAGTTCCGGGACAGGGTTCGGAAACACCATATATTTT
.	TRBV29-1	TRBJ1-1	.	CSVEDRRVGYTEAFF	TGCAGCGTTGAAGATCGGCGGGTGGGGTACACTGAAGCTTTCTTT
TRBD1	TRBV6-5	TRBJ1-2	.	CASSPGQGYYGYTF	TGTGCCAGCAGCCCGGGACAGGGCTACTATGGCTACACCTTC
TRBD1	TRBV6-5	TRBJ1-6	.	CASSLTGANYNSPLHF	TGTGCCAGCAGTTTGACAGGGGCTAACTATAATTCACCCCTCCACTTT
.	TRBV2	TRBJ2-7	.	CASRDSPYEQYF	TGTGCCAGCAGGGACAGCCCCTACGAGCAGTACTTC
TRBD2	TRBV2	TRBJ2-3	.	CASSPGVTSGYTDTQYF	TGTGCCAGCAGCCCCGGGGTTACTAGCGGGTACACAGATACGCAGTATTTT
.	TRBV7-2	TRBJ2-5	.	CASSLDAAAGRETQYF	TGTGCCAGCAGCTTAGACGCTGCGGCAGGGCGGGAGACCCAGTACTTC
TRBD1	TRBV14	TRBJ1-2	.	CASSPMTTGAGGYTF	TGTGCCAGCAGCCCTATGACTACAGGGGCGGGTGGCTACACCTTC
TRBD2	TRBV2	TRBJ2-1	.	CASSENLAGNEQFF	TGTGCCAGCAGTGAAAACCTAGCGGGCAATGAGCAGTTCTTC